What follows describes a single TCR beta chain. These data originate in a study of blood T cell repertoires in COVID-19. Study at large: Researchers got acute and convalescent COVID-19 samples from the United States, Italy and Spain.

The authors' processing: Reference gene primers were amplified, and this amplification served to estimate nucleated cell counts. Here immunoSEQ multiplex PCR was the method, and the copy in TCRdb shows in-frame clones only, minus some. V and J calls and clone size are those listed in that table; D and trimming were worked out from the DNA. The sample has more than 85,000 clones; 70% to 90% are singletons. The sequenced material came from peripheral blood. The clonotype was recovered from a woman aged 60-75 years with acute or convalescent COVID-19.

CDR3 DNA sequence: TGTGCCAGCAGTACCGATATACCTAATACGCAGTATTTT. Its protein product is CASSTDIPNTQYF. The V and J genes are TRBV28 and TRBJ2-3, with unresolved D. The CDR3 loop spans 13 amino acids. V was pared by 5 bases and J by 7 bases, with 13 bases between. Germline CDR1 MDHEN, CDR2 SYDVKM. The whole variable domain, filled in from reference TRBV28 and TRBJ2-3, reads DVKVTQSSRYLVKRTGEKVFLECVQDMDHENMFWYRQDPGLGLRLIYFSYDVKMKEKGDIPEGYSVSREKKERFSLILESASTNQTSMYLCASSTDIPNTQYFGPGTRLTVL.